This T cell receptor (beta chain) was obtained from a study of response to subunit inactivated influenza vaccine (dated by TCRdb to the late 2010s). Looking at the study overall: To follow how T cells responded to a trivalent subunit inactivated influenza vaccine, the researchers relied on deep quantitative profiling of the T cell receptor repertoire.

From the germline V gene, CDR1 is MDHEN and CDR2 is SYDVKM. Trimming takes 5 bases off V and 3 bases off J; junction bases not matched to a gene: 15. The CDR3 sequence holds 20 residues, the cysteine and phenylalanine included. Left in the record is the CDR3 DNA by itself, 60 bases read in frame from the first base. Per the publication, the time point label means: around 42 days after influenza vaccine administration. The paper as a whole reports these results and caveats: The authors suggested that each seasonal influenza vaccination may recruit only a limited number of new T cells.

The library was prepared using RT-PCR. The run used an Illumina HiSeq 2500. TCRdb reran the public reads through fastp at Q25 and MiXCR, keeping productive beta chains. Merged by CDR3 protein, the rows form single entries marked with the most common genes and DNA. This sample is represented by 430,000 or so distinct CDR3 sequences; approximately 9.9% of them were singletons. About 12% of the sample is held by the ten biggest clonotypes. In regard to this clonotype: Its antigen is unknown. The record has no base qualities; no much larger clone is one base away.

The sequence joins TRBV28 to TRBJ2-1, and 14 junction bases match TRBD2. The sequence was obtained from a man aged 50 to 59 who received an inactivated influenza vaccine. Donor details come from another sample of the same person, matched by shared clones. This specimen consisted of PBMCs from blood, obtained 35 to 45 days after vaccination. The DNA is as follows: TGTGCCAGCAGTGTAAGCCCCCTTTGGACTAGCGGGAGGAGCTACAATGAGCAGTTCTTC. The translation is CASSVSPLWTSGRSYNEQFF.